This T cell receptor beta chain was sequenced in a study of CD8 T cell repertoires and HIV-1 epitope variants. Across the study: T cells were stimulated with Twenty-five Gag and Nef peptides separately. Controls were a CMV, EBV and flu peptide pool, Ebola AY9 negative control, and no-peptide well. Equal numbers of autologous T cell-negative cells presented antigen to enriched T cells.

On this clone itself: No antigen is known for it.

V trimming: 0 bases; J trimming: 3 bases; junction bases outside the gene matches: 2. CDR3 length: 13 amino acids. Germline V gives CDR1 GTSNPN, CDR2 SVGIG (reference sequence). The protocol was immunoSEQ multiplex PCR, while the TCRdb copy is restricted to in-frame clones and leaves out a portion. The table has around 4,400 clones, about two thirds seen once. The sequenced material came from cultured CD8+ T cells derived from PBMCs. This TCR derives from a male donor with HIV. The gene calls are TRBV30 and TRBJ2-7; 7 bases agree with TRBD2. CDR3 loop: CAWSVSGYYEQYF. As DNA, the CDR3 is TGTGCCTGGAGTGTTAGCGGGTACTACGAGCAGTACTTC.